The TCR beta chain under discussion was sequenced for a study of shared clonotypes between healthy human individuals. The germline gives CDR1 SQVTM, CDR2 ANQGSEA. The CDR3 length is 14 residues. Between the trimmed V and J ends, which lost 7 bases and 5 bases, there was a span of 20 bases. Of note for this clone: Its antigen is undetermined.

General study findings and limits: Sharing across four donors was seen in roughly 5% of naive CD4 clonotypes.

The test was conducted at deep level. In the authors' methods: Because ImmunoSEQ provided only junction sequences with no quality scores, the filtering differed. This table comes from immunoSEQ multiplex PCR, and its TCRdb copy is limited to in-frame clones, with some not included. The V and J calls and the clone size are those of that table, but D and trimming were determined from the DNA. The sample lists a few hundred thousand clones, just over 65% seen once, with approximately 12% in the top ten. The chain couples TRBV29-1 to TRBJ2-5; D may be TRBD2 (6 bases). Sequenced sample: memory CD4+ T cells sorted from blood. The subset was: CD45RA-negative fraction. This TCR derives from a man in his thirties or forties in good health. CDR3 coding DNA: TGCAGCGCGATAGCGGTCGACCCCATGGAGACCCAGTACTTC. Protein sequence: CSAIAVDPMETQYF. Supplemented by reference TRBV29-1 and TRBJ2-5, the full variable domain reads SAVISQKPSRDICQRGTSLTIQCQVDSQVTMMFWYRQQPGQSLTLIATANQGSEATYESGFVIDKFPISRPNLTFSTLTVSNMSPEDSSIYLCSAIAVDPMETQYFGPGTRLLVL.